The sequence of this T cell receptor beta chain was determined in a study of blood T cell repertoires in COVID-19. Produced via immunoSEQ multiplex PCR; TCRdb's table is partial and in-frame only. The sample has 100,000 to 110,000 clones; 90% to 95% are singletons. The CDR3 spans 15 residues. Trimming stripped 2 bases from V and 6 bases from J, with 16 bases between. Germline values: CDR1 SGHNT, CDR2 YYREEE (reference sequence). The receptor comes from a man in his fifties with active COVID-19. Sequencing was done on a sample of peripheral blood. This chain uses TRBV5-4 with TRBJ2-3, with D perhaps TRBD2 (5 bases). The CDR3 protein is CASSLDTDRGDTQYF. CDR3 bases: TGTGCCAGCAGCTTAGACACAGACCGCGGGGATACGCAGTATTTT.